Below, one TCR beta chain is given with its context. No cognate antigen has been identified for it. No qualities accompany the bases; no much larger clone lies one base away. Using the deep immunoSEQ assay, TCR CDR3 regions were amplified from genomic DNA by multiplex PCR. For each cell subset, the extracted genomic DNA was distributed evenly across all wells of several immunoSEQ 96-well plates, and each plate served as one replicate. For sorted subsets, around 200 ng genomic DNA, equal to some 28,000 T cell genomes, was loaded into each replicate PCR. Purified libraries were quantified with a Qubit 3.0 fluorometer, sized on a Bioanalyzer 2100, and re-quantified with the KAPA Library Quantification kit. Every immunoSEQ 96-well plate was sequenced on a separate single-read 150-cycle Illumina NextSeq 550 flow cell. In the paper's pipeline: Because the immunoSEQ output held only junctional sequences and lacked quality scores, the filtering could not match the filtering applied to full-length reads. Sequences were annotated with PyIR, a Python wrapper for IgBLAST v1.9, and V/J genes and CDR3 were assigned using IMGT germline references. Any read was removed if the V/J assignment was weak (E-value above 1e-6), the CDR3 was missing, or the read contained stop codons, out-of-frame junctions, or ambiguous translated residues. V3J clonotypes were defined as sequences sharing an identical inferred V gene, J gene, and CDR3 amino acid sequence. To compute the percentage overlap between repertoires, the number of shared unique clonotypes was divided by the size of the smaller repertoire. Repertoire richness was assessed with RTK rarefaction, the Chao1 estimator, and Recon v2.1 estimates of unobserved clonotypes. Generation probabilities for all TCRbeta clonotypes obtained by the gDNA method from a handful of donors were computed using OLGA. The source is immuneACCESS, and TCRdb retained only in-frame sequences with V and J called. Part of the clones is not carried over; for the studies checked, unresolved V genes explain less than half of this, and the remainder is unexplained. The V and J calls and clone size are taken from that table; D and trimming were inferred from the DNA. The sample table contains a few million clones; only one count was recorded for 85% to 95% of them. The ten largest clones capture 0.35% to 0.5% of the sample.

Donors were healthy HIV-negative adults with no recently reported acute infections or vaccinations. Every donor was a Caucasian adult residing in Nashville, Tennessee, USA. CD4+ T cells were enriched by magnetic negative selection, after which naive cells were positively selected on CD45RA and the negative fraction was taken as the memory subset. After blood collection by leukapheresis, PBMCs were isolated using Ficoll-Histopaque density gradient centrifugation and then cryopreserved in the vapor phase of liquid nitrogen. Purity and quantity of every magnetically sorted T cell population were checked by analytical flow cytometry. Genomic DNA was isolated from every sorted fraction and measured by UV absorbance on a Nanodrop 2000c. The data derive from a study of shared clonotypes between healthy human individuals (dated by TCRdb to between 2020 and 2021). About the investigation overall: The cohort comprised a couple of women and a few men aged 18 to 49 years. For each donor, three plates each were used for CD4 naive and CD4 memory, two plates were used for CD8 naive, and one plate was used for CD8 memory. Blood TCR repertoires of about five healthy adults were deeply sequenced to estimate repertoire size and the extent of clonotype sharing between individuals. To increase sequencing depth and limit assay-specific biases, different laboratories used diverse techniques to prepare libraries and sequence TCR repertoires. Each donor's leukapheresis produced roughly between roughly 0.94 and 9.5 billion PBMCs.

According to the germline V gene, CDR1 reads MNHEY and CDR2 reads SVGAGI. V is shortened by 1 base, J by 4 bases, and the region joining them spans 13 bases. The cysteine opens and the phenylalanine closes a CDR3 of 15 amino acids. Kept here is only the CDR3 DNA, which spans 45 bases and is read in frame from base 1. What the study reported, not specific to this receptor: When a few donors were compared, the shared fraction of clonotypes was around 4.6% for naive CD4, more than 3% for naive CD8, 2% to 2.5% for memory CD4, and 0.4% for memory CD8. The genetic and exposure-history diversity represented was limited by the small number of donors. Clonotypes shared by all four sorted-subset donors showed higher generation probabilities than non-shared clonotypes. Rarefaction of sorted-subset datasets indicated incomplete sequencing despite the large sequencing depth. Pairwise subsampling indicated that sequencing depth was expected to affect the degree of clonotype sharing among donors. Sampling was restricted to blood, and TCR repertoires in tissue are likely to differ from TCR repertoires in blood. Larger estimated clonotype richness was generally found for naive subsets than for memory subsets.

This clonotype was sampled from a man aged 18 to 29 in good health. Some clones in this sample may be carry-over from other donors' samples. The chain employs TRBV6-5 and TRBJ1-1; TRBD1 is a possible D gene, resting on 5 matching bases. Sequenced material: naive CD4+ T cells from PBMCs. The cell subset or site label, read with the paper, signifies: CD45RA+ positively selected. This receptor has the CDR3 CASSYYRQISTEAFF. The nucleotides are TGTGCCAGCAGTTACTACAGACAGATCTCCACTGAAGCTTTCTTT.